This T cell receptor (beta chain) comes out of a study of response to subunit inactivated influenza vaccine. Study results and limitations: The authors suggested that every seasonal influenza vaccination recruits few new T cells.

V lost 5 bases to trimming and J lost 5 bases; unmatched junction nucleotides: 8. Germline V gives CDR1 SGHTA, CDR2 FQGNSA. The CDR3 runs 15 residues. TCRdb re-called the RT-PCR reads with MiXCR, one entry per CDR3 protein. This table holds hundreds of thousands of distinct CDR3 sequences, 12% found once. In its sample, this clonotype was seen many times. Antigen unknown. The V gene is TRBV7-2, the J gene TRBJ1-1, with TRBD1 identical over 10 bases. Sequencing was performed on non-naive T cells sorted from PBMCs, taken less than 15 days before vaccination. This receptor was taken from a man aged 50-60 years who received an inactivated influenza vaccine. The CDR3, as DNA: TGTGCCAGCAGCACGATGACAGGGGGCGGAACTGAAGCTTTCTTT. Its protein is CASSTMTGGGTEAFF.